This T cell receptor (beta chain) was documented in a study of T cells after yellow fever vaccination. Findings and limits, study-wide: A faster peak, day 5 versus 15, was reached by the weaker secondary response. Boosting was followed by the reappearance of most primary-vaccination clones (approximately 97% CD4, under 90% CD8).

This clonotype was counted a few times. Its antigen is not known. One entry per CDR3 protein, called by TCRdb with MiXCR from the 5' RACE reads. The table shows under 500,000 distinct CDR3 sequences, with 15% to 20% occurring only once. The CDR3 loop spans 12 amino acids. The germline V and J ends were trimmed by 8 bases and 7 bases, with 13 bases remaining between them. Germline V lookup: CDR1 MNHEY, CDR2 SVGAGI. The receptor was isolated from a man younger than 30 who received the YFV17D yellow fever vaccine. This material consisted of PBMCs, taken before the yellow fever booster vaccination. The rearrangement links TRBV6-5 to TRBJ2-3; D is unresolved. The CDR3 is CASAVPPNTQYF. CDR3 coding DNA: TGTGCCAGCGCGGTACCGCCGAATACGCAGTATTTT.